Following are 15 T cell receptor beta chains from one sample sequenced in a study of human T cells and chemical hapten exposure listed by TCRdb under 2021. The time point label for this specimen denotes: patch test 3, about 24 weeks after DPC sensitization. This specimen's treatment or condition label, interpreted: therapeutic diphenylcyclopropenone sensitization with weekly scalp DPC. The receptor library was made with RACE. The sequencing machine was a NextSeq 500. The raw public data were reprocessed by TCRdb itself: fastp quality trimming at Q25, MiXCR clonotype calling, in-frame beta chains only. Rows are unified per CDR3 protein, each entry keeping the most common DNA and genes. The sample table holds fewer than 100,000 distinct CDR3 sequences, of which roughly 10% were seen once. The leading ten clones occupy 1% to 1.2% of the sample. The sample here was whole blood, taken in connection with sensitization to the hapten diphenylcyclopropenone (DPC). These receptors originate from a woman aged 25 to 45 with alopecia areata. Some clones in this sample may be carry-over from other donors' samples.

This clonotype was detected many times. V and J are TRBV7-8 and TRBJ1-5; TRBD1 might be the D (6 bases). V lost 1 base, J lost 1 base, and 14 bases lay in between. This CDR3 is 17 amino acids long. CDR1 and CDR2 (germline): SGHVS, FQNEAQ. This CDR3 reads CASSLDGGRGSNQPQHF. The DNA of the CDR3 is TGTGCCAGCAGCTTAGACGGTGGCAGGGGAAGCAATCAGCCCCAGCATTTT.

This clonotype was counted at least ten times. The CDR3: CASSADSGANYGYTF. CDR3 DNA sequence: TGTGCCAGCAGCGCGGACAGTGGTGCTAACTATGGCTACACCTTC. The chain couples TRBV7-2 to TRBJ1-2; a possible D gene is TRBD1 (6 bases). Germline lookup yields CDR1 SGHTA and CDR2 FQGNSA. This CDR3 contains 15 residues. V was shortened by 5 bases and J by 0 bases, with 13 bases between the two germline ends.

Ten or more counts support this clonotype. The chain carries TRBV18 and TRBJ1-5; D is uncertain. The CDR3 is made up of 14 amino acids. V was pared by 6 bases and J by 2 bases, with 11 bases between. Germline V gene data show CDR1 as KGHSH and CDR2 as LQKENI. CDR3 region: CASSLEYGNQPQHF. The DNA for the CDR3 is TGTGCCAGCTCGCTCGAATATGGCAATCAGCCCCAGCATTTT.

This clonotype was counted many times. The chain has TRBV6-2 or TRBV6-3 and TRBJ1-6; D possibly corresponds to TRBD1 (5 bases). Germline values: CDR1 MNHEY, CDR2 SVGEGT. V lost 5 bases to trimming and J lost 3 bases, with 11 bases between them. This CDR3 comprises 15 residues. CDR3 protein: CASSPGHVYNSPLHF. In nucleotides, the CDR3 is TGTGCCAGCAGTCCCGGACACGTCTATAATTCACCCCTCCACTTT.

This chain links TRBV18 with TRBJ1-1, with D possibly TRBD1 on 6 matching bases. Looked up from germline, CDR1 is KGHSH and CDR2 is LQKENI. V was trimmed by 0 bases and J by 5 bases, leaving 10 bases between them. The length of the CDR3 is 14 residues. The CDR3 sequence is CASSPPPRGTEAFF. The DNA for the CDR3 is TGTGCCAGCTCACCACCGCCCAGGGGAACTGAAGCTTTCTTT.

This chain joins TRBV6-2 or TRBV6-3 and TRBJ1-3; 9 bases map to TRBD1. After removal of 5 bases from V and 2 bases from J, the junction contained 7 bases not matched to a gene. Germline CDR1 and CDR2: MNHEY and SVGEGT. CDR3 length equals 16 residues. The CDR3 DNA is TGTGCCAGCAGTCGTCCCGGGACAGGGACTGGAAACACCATATATTTT. Its protein is CASSRPGTGTGNTIYF.

The V gene is TRBV28, the J gene TRBJ2-2; TRBD2 agrees at 10 bases. Unmatched junction bases numbered 8, after V lost 7 bases and J lost 6 bases. The CDR3 extends over 15 amino acids. Germline V gives CDR1 MDHEN, CDR2 SYDVKM. The CDR3 sequence: CASKGAGGPSGELFF. CDR3 nucleotides: TGTGCCAGCAAGGGAGCGGGAGGGCCGTCCGGGGAGCTGTTTTTT.

This clonotype was seen a few times. This chain links TRBV10-3 with TRBJ1-5, with unresolved D. The germline V gene encodes CDR1 ENHRY and CDR2 SYGVKD. V lost 6 bases and J lost 2, with 8 bases in between. The CDR3 runs to 13 residues. CDR3 sequence (DNA): TGTGCCATCAGCGCGACGGGCAATCAGCCCCAGCATTTT. Encoded protein: CAISATGNQPQHF.

This clonotype has a handful of counts. The CDR3 sequence is CASSLEGRGRVDEQYF. DNA for the CDR3: TGTGCCAGCAGCTTAGAAGGCAGGGGGCGCGTCGACGAGCAGTACTTC. This chain uses TRBV7-2 with TRBJ2-7; 8 positions match TRBD1. The ends lost 1 base at V and 5 bases at J; junction bases unmatched: 10. The length of the CDR3 is 16 residues. From germline, CDR1 is SGHTA and CDR2 FQGNSA.

This clonotype showed up many times. The V call is TRBV7-9, the J call TRBJ2-5; D unresolved. V gave up 8 bases and J gave up 1 base, with 8 bases separating them. Looked up from germline, CDR1 is SEHNR and CDR2 is FQNEAQ (reference sequence). The CDR3 consists of 12 residues. The DNA for the CDR3 is TGTGCCAGCCGCAGAATCCAAGAGACCCAGTACTTC. The encoded protein is CASRRIQETQYF.

The J gene is TRBJ1-1, the V gene TRBV15; D gene uncertain. V lost 3 bases and J lost 2, with 4 bases in between. Germline CDR1 LNHNV, CDR2 YYDKDF (reference sequence). The CDR3 spans 12 residues. CDR3 amino acids: CATSSPNTEAFF. DNA of the CDR3: TGTGCCACCAGCAGCCCAAACACTGAAGCTTTCTTT. Full variable domain (remainder filled in from reference TRBV15 and TRBJ1-1): DAMVIQNPRYQVTQFGKPVTLSCSQTLNHNVMYWYQQKSSQAPKLLFHYYDKDFNNEADTPDNFQSRRPNTSFCFLDIRSPGLGDTAMYLCATSSPNTEAFFGQGTRLTVV.

The chain recombines TRBV4-1 with TRBJ1-4, with TRBD1 matching 9 bases. The CDR3 runs 14 residues. Germline CDR1 is MGHRA and CDR2 is YSYEKL. V shed 4 bases, J shed 8 bases, and the junction held 5 bases outside the gene matches. In DNA form, the CDR3 reads TGCGCCAGCAGCCGGACAGGGGAGCGGGAAAAACTGTTTTTT. This codes for CASSRTGEREKLFF.

This clonotype showed up many times. The V gene is TRBV7-2, the J gene TRBJ1-5; 7 nucleotides agree with TRBD1. V shed 0 bases, J shed 1 base, and the junction held 6 bases outside the gene matches. There are 17 residues in the CDR3. Germline assignment: CDR1 SGHTA and CDR2 FQGNSA. The CDR3 DNA follows: TGTGCCAGCAGCTTAGCCCCGGCAGGGGGAAGCAATCAGCCCCAGCATTTT. This translates into CASSLAPAGGSNQPQHF.

As regards this clonotype: The junction shows a germline mismatch at one end, possibly a read error. The chain uses TRBV28 and TRBJ2-3, with D possibly matching TRBD1 (6 bases). The CDR3 is made up of 15 amino acids. Germline lookup yields CDR1 MDHEN and CDR2 SYDVKM. The CDR3 nucleotides are TGTGCCAGCAGCTTCCAGACAGGTAGCACAGATATGCAGTATTTT. Translating gives CASSFQTGSTDMQYF.

This clonotype was observed a handful of times. J is TRBJ2-3 and V is TRBV18; 14 bases agree with TRBD2. The CDR3 length is 16 residues. The V segment lost 3 bases and the J segment 6 bases; nucleotides outside the gene matches: 5. Germline lookup yields CDR1 KGHSH and CDR2 LQKENI. The CDR3 reads CASSPSGLAGGDTQYF. In nucleotides, the CDR3 is TGTGCCAGCTCACCTTCTGGACTAGCGGGAGGCGATACGCAGTATTTT.